This T cell receptor (beta chain) is from a study of beta chain features in type 1 diabetes. Study results and caveats: TCRB CDR3s were moderately but significantly shorter in Type 1 diabetes patients in all four CD4+ subsets. Insertions at VDJ junctions were less frequent in type 1 diabetes patients. These patients also deleted more nucleotides at the same junctions.

The whole isolated RNA underwent reverse transcription, so sequencing captured expressed TCRB transcripts. Assay used: immunoSEQ multiplex PCR; TCRdb lists only in-frame clones, some missing. The data show around 340,000 clones, with 6.5% to 10% seen just once and around 0.45% held by the top ten. The CDR3 has 14 residues. Germline V CDR1 and CDR2: MNHEY, SMNVEV (reference sequence). The V gene end was trimmed by 3 bases and the J gene end by 5 bases; junction bases not matched to a gene: 6. CD4+ naive, central memory, regulatory and stem cell-like memory subsets were isolated by sorting on CD45RO/CCR7/CD25/CD127/CD95/CD27. This clone was counted between two and nine times. What it binds is unknown.

V usage is TRBV27 and J usage is TRBJ1-2; 7 bases align to TRBD1. This TCR was recovered from a woman between 18 and 29 years old in good health. Sample: central memory CD4+ T cells from blood. DNA for the CDR3: TGTGCCAGCAGTTTGAGAGGGACAGATTATGGCTACACCTTC. Translated: CASSLRGTDYGYTF.